This TCR beta chain was retrieved from a study of T cells in Graves' hyperthyroidism and ophthalmopathy. Notes on the study in general: Stable hyperthyroidism was told apart from ophthalmopathy by a model built on 13 V-J features.

RNA transcripts provided the source from which TCR beta CDR3 regions were amplified. An initial round of RT-PCR targeting the TCR CDR3 relied on the HTBI primer set. From the multiplex PCR reads, TCRdb called clonotypes with MiXCR, one entry per CDR3 protein. The repertoire holds around 440,000 distinct CDR3 sequences, with about a sixth as singletons. Note on this clonotype: Its antigen remains unidentified.

Over 18 months, lack of ophthalmopathy progression marked Graves' hyperthyroidism as stable. Diagnoses used clinical symptoms, serum thyroxine and TRAb, thyroid ultrasound and orbital computed tomography. This receptor was taken from a woman aged 18-29 years with Graves' hyperthyroidism. Sequencing used blood.

The CDR3 region is CASSEIGTGASYEQYF. In nucleotides, the CDR3 is TGTGCCAGCAGTGAAATTGGGACAGGGGCCTCCTACGAGCAGTACTTC. The J gene is TRBJ2-7, the V gene TRBV2, with 10 bases identical to TRBD1. J gave up 0 bases and V 2 bases, and 4 bases lay outside the gene matches. Germline CDR1 is SNHLY and CDR2 is FYNNEI. The CDR3 length is 16 residues.